These 22 T cell receptor beta chains came from one sample sequenced in a study of blood T cell repertoires in COVID-19. Using immunoSEQ multiplex PCR, the repertoire was profiled, and TCRdb retains in-frame clones only, with some absent. The sample consists of some 300,000 clones, just under 90% of them appearing once. The sequencing sample was made of PBMCs or T cells enriched from blood (not recorded which). Receptors originate from a woman in her forties or fifties who had been exposed to COVID-19.

Worth noting for this clone: Other nucleotide sequences in the sample specify the same CDR3. The chain joins TRBV2 to TRBJ2-2; 7 bases align to TRBD1. Germline loops: CDR1 SNHLY, CDR2 FYNNEI. The V segment lost 2 bases and the J segment 2 bases; nucleotides outside the gene matches: 2. The CDR3 is 15 amino acids. The CDR3 coding sequence is TGTGCCAGCAGTGAAAACAGGGGAAACACCGGGGAGCTGTTTTTT. Residues: CASSENRGNTGELFF.

As regards this clone: Germline is not matched at one junction end, which may reflect a read error. The chain carries TRBV4-2 and TRBJ1-3; possible D gene TRBD1, 6 bases. The germline V gene has CDR1 LGHNA and CDR2 YNFKEQ. The CDR3 covers 16 residues. The CDR3 sequence is CASSQDLKGTGNTLYF. Here the CDR3 DNA reads TGTGCCAGCAGCCAAGATTTGAAAGGAACAGGGAACACCTTATATTTT.

V usage is TRBV19 and J usage is TRBJ2-7; 8 nucleotides match TRBD1. The germline V gene encodes CDR1 LNHDA and CDR2 SQIVND (reference sequence). V was pared by 4 bases and J by 6 bases, with 8 bases of the junction left unmatched. The CDR3 loop spans 14 amino acids. The CDR3 region is CASSTETGVSEQYF. CDR3 DNA sequence: TGTGCCAGTAGTACGGAGACAGGGGTAAGCGAGCAGTACTTC.

This sequence joins TRBV5-1 and TRBJ1-6; perhaps TRBD1 as D (5 bases). The CDR3 is 15 residues long. The germline V gene encodes CDR1 SGHRS and CDR2 YFSETQ. Trimming removed 0 bases at V and 9 bases at J, with 13 bases between. This CDR3 reads CASSLAGSERSPLHF. In DNA form, the CDR3 reads TGCGCCAGCAGCTTGGCAGGGTCGGAACGTTCACCCCTCCACTTT.

This clone turned up a few times. The chain is built from TRBV10-3 and TRBJ1-2; D uncertain. Per the germline V gene, CDR1 is ENHRY and CDR2 is SYGVKD. The CDR3 sequence is 13 residues long. Deletions cut 0 bases from V and 2 bases from J, with 4 bases between. CDR3 sequence (DNA): TGTGCCATCAGTGAGTCCTTAAACTATGGCTACACCTTC. Protein sequence: CAISESLNYGYTF.

As DNA, the CDR3 is TGTGCCAGCTCCGGCGGGGGGGGCTATGGCTACACCTTC. Its protein product is CASSGGGGYGYTF. The V call is TRBV18, the J call TRBJ1-2; possible D gene TRBD1, 5 bases. This CDR3 region has 13 residues. V was pared by 6 bases and J by 4 bases, with 12 bases between. Germline V lookup: CDR1 KGHSH, CDR2 LQKENI.

J is TRBJ2-3 and V is TRBV5-4; 10 bases are a match to TRBD1. Germline V lookup: CDR1 SGHNT, CDR2 YYREEE (reference sequence). The CDR3 length is 14 residues. V trimming: 4 bases; J trimming: 3 bases; junction bases outside the gene matches: 2. The CDR3 nucleotides read TGTGCCAGCAGCGACAGGGGGCGGACAGATACGCAGTATTTT. Its protein is CASSDRGRTDTQYF.

V and J are TRBV4-1 and TRBJ1-4, with D possibly TRBD1 on 5 matching bases. The V and J ends lost 3 bases and 0 bases respectively, with 8 bases between them. Per the germline V gene, CDR1 is MGHRA and CDR2 is YSYEKL. The CDR3 loop spans 15 amino acids. CDR3 protein: CASSQTVATNEKLFF. The CDR3 nucleotides read TGCGCCAGCAGCCAGACAGTCGCAACTAATGAAAAACTGTTTTTT.

The chain employs TRBV30 and TRBJ1-2, with TRBD1 as a possible D gene (5 bases). The V end lost 2 bases, the J end lost 6 bases, and 16 bases lay between the germline ends. The CDR3 runs to 14 residues. Germline CDR1 and CDR2: GTSNPN and SVGIG (reference sequence). The CDR3 here is CAWSLWTGGDGYTF. In DNA form, the CDR3 reads TGTGCCTGGAGTCTTTGGACGGGGGGAGATGGCTACACCTTC.

The J gene is TRBJ2-3, the V gene TRBV29-1; 10 bases match TRBD1. Germline loops: CDR1 SQVTM, CDR2 ANQGSEA. Trimming cost V 3 bases and J 3 bases; bases outside gene matches: 6. CDR3 length: 15 amino acids. The CDR3 DNA reads as TGCAGCGTTGAGTTGTGGGACAGGGGAACAGATACGCAGTATTTT. Translation gives CSVELWDRGTDTQYF.

As to this clone: One end of the junction varies from germline; a read error may be responsible. J is TRBJ1-1 and V is TRBV3-1 (or the pseudogene TRBV3-2); no definite D call. Germline CDR1 is LGHDT and CDR2 is YNNKEL (reference sequence). The CDR3 totals 14 residues. The CDR3 is CASRQAARGTEAFF. DNA of the CDR3: TGTGCCAGCAGGCAAGCGGCACGGGGCACTGAAGCTTTCTTT.

The genes are TRBV7-9 and TRBJ2-4, with 7 positions matching TRBD1. The CDR3 has 16 amino acids. Germline CDR1 SEHNR, CDR2 FQNEAQ (reference sequence). The junction had 8 bases not matched to a gene; V was cut back by 3 bases and J by 3 bases. CDR3 sequence reads: CASSLGQLNVKNIQYF. CDR3 nucleotide sequence: TGTGCCAGCAGCTTGGGACAGTTAAATGTCAAAAACATTCAGTACTTC.

V is TRBV19 and J is TRBJ2-3; D possibly corresponds to TRBD2 (5 bases). CDR1 and CDR2 (germline): LNHDA, SQIVND (reference sequence). The CDR3 is 15 amino acids. Trimming stripped 5 bases from V and 1 base from J, with 13 bases between. The chain's CDR3 is CASSGRGKGTDTQYF. For the CDR3, the DNA is TGTGCCAGTAGTGGCCGGGGTAAGGGCACAGATACGCAGTATTTT.

The chain uses TRBV6-5 and TRBJ1-2; possibly TRBD1 for D (6 bases). Trimming left V 5 bases short and J 4 bases short, with 14 bases between. The CDR3 extends over 14 amino acids. Germline-derived CDR1 and CDR2 are MNHEY and SVGAGI. This CDR3 is CASSRTGSRYGYTF. CDR3 DNA: TGTGCCAGCAGTCGAACAGGGTCCCGCTATGGCTACACCTTC.

This clone was counted once. This rearrangement joins TRBV6-2 or TRBV6-3 to TRBJ1-5, with 12 bases lining up with TRBD1. Germline lookup yields CDR1 MNHEY and CDR2 SVGEGT. V gave up 5 bases and J gave up 6 bases; unmatched junction bases: 8. The CDR3 loop spans 16 amino acids. CDR3 nucleotide sequence: TGTGCCAGCAGTAAATCCCCGGGACAGGGGGCTCAGCCCCAGCATTTT. Protein: CASSKSPGQGAQPQHF.

The chain links TRBV4-1 to TRBJ1-2; D remains ambiguous. Germline V gene lookup returns CDR1 MGHRA and CDR2 YSYEKL. V was pared by 4 bases and J by 0 bases, with 9 bases between. The CDR3 is 14 residues long. The CDR3 region has the DNA TGCGCCAGCAGCCCGGGTCCCTCTAACTATGGCTACACCTTC. Translation gives CASSPGPSNYGYTF.

The rearrangement uses TRBV2 and TRBJ1-6; tentative D call: TRBD1 (5 bases). The V gene's germline CDR1 is SNHLY and CDR2 FYNNEI. This CDR3 is 16 amino acids long. Trimming stripped 0 bases from V and 6 bases from J, with 12 bases between. CDR3 amino acids: CASSEAEGLVNSPLHF. In DNA, the CDR3 is TGTGCCAGCAGTGAAGCTGAGGGACTGGTTAATTCACCCCTCCACTTT.

This clone has just one count. J is TRBJ2-2 and V is TRBV5-6, with TRBD2 as a possible D gene (6 bases). Trimming stripped 4 bases from V and 5 bases from J, with 15 bases between. Germline CDR1 is SGHDT and CDR2 is YYEEEE. The CDR3 covers 15 residues. CDR3 amino acids: CASSSWRGRTGELFF. The DNA for the CDR3 is TGTGCCAGCAGCAGTTGGAGGGGCCGGACCGGGGAGCTGTTTTTT. Filled out from reference TRBV5-6 and TRBJ2-2, the complete variable domain reads DAGVTQSPTHLIKTRGQQVTLRCSPKSGHDTVSWYQQALGQGPQFIFQYYEEEERQRGNFPDRFSGHQFPNYSSELNVNALLLGDSALYLCASSSWRGRTGELFFGEGSRLTVL.

V usage is TRBV11-2 and J usage is TRBJ2-5, with 7 bases identical to TRBD1. CDR1 is SGHAT, CDR2 FQNNGV, per germline. CDR3 length: 15 residues. V was pared by 5 bases and J by 5 bases, with 11 bases of the junction left unmatched. The CDR3 DNA sequence: TGTGCCAGCAGCAGACCCGACAGGGCGGGCGAGACCCAGTACTTC. Translating it yields CASSRPDRAGETQYF.

This chain joins TRBV6-5 and TRBJ2-7, with D possibly being TRBD1 (7 bases). Germline-derived CDR1 and CDR2 are MNHEY and SVGAGI. The CDR3 is 14 amino acids. Trimming cost V 5 bases and J 7 bases, with 18 bases left between them. In DNA, the CDR3 is TGTGCCAGCAGTCAAATCGACAGGGAGGAAGAGCAGTACTTC. Its protein product is CASSQIDREEEQYF.

This clone has only a few counts. The chain is built from TRBV30 and TRBJ1-2; 9 bases are shared with TRBD1. In germline, CDR1 is GTSNPN, CDR2 SVGIG (reference sequence). The V gene end was trimmed by 0 bases and the J gene end by 7 bases; junction bases not matched to a gene: 3. The CDR3 is 13 amino acids. The CDR3 nucleotides read TGTGCCTGGAGTGTACAGGGGGCGCGTGGCTACACCTTC. As protein: CAWSVQGARGYTF.

This chain connects TRBV19 to TRBJ2-7; weak D call: TRBD2 (7 bases). V lost 4 bases, J lost 2 bases, and 12 bases lay in between. The CDR3 sequence is 14 residues long. The germline V gene encodes CDR1 LNHDA and CDR2 SQIVND (reference sequence). The CDR3 here is CASSTAGAPYEQYF. The CDR3 coding sequence is TGTGCCAGTAGTACCGCGGGGGCACCCTACGAGCAGTACTTC.